This is a list of T cell receptor beta chains from one sample in a study of molecular identifiers for immune sequencing clone quantification. Each CDR3 protein is one row after TCRdb ran MiXCR on the PCR reads. The sample records around 320,000 distinct CDR3 sequences, 24% being singletons. The sample was naive CD8+ T cells from blood, with Jurkat cell RNA spiked in. Receptors originate from a human donor in good health. Some libraries in this study had Jurkat cell RNA spiked in. Both conserved end residues are part of each CDR3. Each record gives: CDR3 length, J gene, V gene, CDR3 protein.

17,TRBJ2-2,TRBV7-9,CASSLVKGQGRSGELFF
13,TRBJ2-7,TRBV6-5,CASSVLDSPEQYF
15,TRBJ2-5,TRBV4-1,CASNQGRGLIETQYF
15,TRBJ1-4,TRBV29-1,CSVVGGADGNEKLFF
13,TRBJ2-5,TRBV7-9,CASSPPYQETQYF
14,TRBJ2-1,TRBV24-1,CATEGRGFYNEQFF
13,TRBJ1-1,TRBV4-1,CASSQQRNTEAFF
16,TRBJ1-2,TRBV4-2,CASSPRGTASPLSYTF
14,TRBJ1-5,TRBV27,CASSLQGANQPQHF
10,TRBJ1-1,TRBV29-1,CSALDTEAFF
16,TRBJ2-7,TRBV4-3,CASSQGTSGKYYEQYF
16,TRBJ1-2,TRBV7-9,CASSLGRAGSVYGYTF
15,TRBJ2-3,TRBV7-9,CASIAPEAVLDTQYF
14,TRBJ2-1,TRBV7-6,CASSWGQGGNEQFF
14,TRBJ2-3,TRBV12-3/TRBV12-4,CASRSILGTDTQYF
16,TRBJ1-2,TRBV4-3,CASSQDPGTDVYGYTF
20,TRBJ2-5,TRBV12-3/TRBV12-4,CASSANDPRGGGPYQETQYF
16,TRBJ2-3,TRBV5-6,CASSLLVGRSTDTQYF
12,TRBJ1-1,TRBV7-9,CASKNGGPEAFF
14,TRBJ2-4,TRBV7-9,CASSPTDRVVIQYF
14,TRBJ1-5,TRBV19,CASLVRGHHQPQHF
12,TRBJ2-7,TRBV28,CASSYVAAEQYF
15,TRBJ2-5,TRBV7-2,CASSSSRGGQETQYF
13,TRBJ2-7,TRBV5-1,CASSSLPSDEQYF
16,TRBJ1-2,TRBV12-3/TRBV12-4,CASSSTRGRMDSGYTF
15,TRBJ2-7,TRBV4-3,CASSPIAETTYAQYF
15,TRBJ2-7,TRBV21-1,CASIKRGSSRYEQYF
15,TRBJ2-7,TRBV20-1,CSAREERGPSYEQYF
16,TRBJ2-3,TRBV7-9,CASSFDRGERTDTQYF
14,TRBJ2-5,TRBV20-1,CSARDEGDQETQYF
15,TRBJ1-4,TRBV25-1,CASSEETGYGEKLFF
14,TRBJ2-3,TRBV9,CASSVSGNLDTQYF
14,TRBJ1-1,TRBV20-1,CSARASEGVTEAFF
14,TRBJ2-7,TRBV20-1,CSATRDTSSYEQYF
16,TRBJ2-3,TRBV27,CASSLQGVSGADTQYF
14,TRBJ2-3,TRBV5-3,CASGTGGSRDTQYF
15,TRBJ2-3,TRBV12-3/TRBV12-4,CASSVLLIRTDTQYF
14,TRBJ2-7,TRBV5-6,CASSLVESSYEQYF
16,TRBJ1-6,TRBV20-1,CSARDAGSLSNSPLHF
13,TRBJ1-1,TRBV27,CASGLGGDTEAFF
12,TRBJ1-1,TRBV29-1,CSVVTGGGEAFF
15,TRBJ1-2,TRBV6-5,CASSSGHPIVYGYTF
15,TRBJ2-3,TRBV2,CASRVAGGLADTQYF
12,TRBJ1-1,TRBV5-6,CASRQGGTEAFF
14,TRBJ2-7,TRBV6-5,CASSLTGSPYEQYF
15,TRBJ2-7,TRBV19,CASSIEEAGAREQYF
14,TRBJ1-4,TRBV7-9,CASQNRDRNEKLFF
14,TRBJ2-3,TRBV29-1,CSGLGDRLTDTQYF
10,TRBJ2-2,TRBV29-1,CSAWTGELFF
14,TRBJ2-5,TRBV7-9,CASSPPQPKETQYF
15,TRBJ2-5,TRBV27,CASKLTTSPQETQYF
19,TRBJ2-5,TRBV24-1,CATSDKRTGGAPGGETQYF